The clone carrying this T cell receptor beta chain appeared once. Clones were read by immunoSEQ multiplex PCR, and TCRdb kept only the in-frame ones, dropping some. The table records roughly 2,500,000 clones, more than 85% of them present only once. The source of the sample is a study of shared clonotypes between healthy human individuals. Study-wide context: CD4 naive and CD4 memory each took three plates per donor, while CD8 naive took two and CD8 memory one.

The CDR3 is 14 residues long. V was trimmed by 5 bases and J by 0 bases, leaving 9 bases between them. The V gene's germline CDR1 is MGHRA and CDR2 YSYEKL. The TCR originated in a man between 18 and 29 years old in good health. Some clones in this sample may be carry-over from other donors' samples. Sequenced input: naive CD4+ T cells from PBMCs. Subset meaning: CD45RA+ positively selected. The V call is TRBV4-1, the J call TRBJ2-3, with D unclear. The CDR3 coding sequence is TGCGCCAGCAGCGATCGGAGAAGCACAGATACGCAGTATTTT. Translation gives CASSDRRSTDTQYF.